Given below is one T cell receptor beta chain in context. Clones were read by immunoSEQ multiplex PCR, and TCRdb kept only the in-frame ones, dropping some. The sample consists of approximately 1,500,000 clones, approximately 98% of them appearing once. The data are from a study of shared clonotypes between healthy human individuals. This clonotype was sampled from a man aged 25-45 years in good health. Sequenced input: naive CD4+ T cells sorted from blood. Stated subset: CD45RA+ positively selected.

CDR3 DNA sequence: TGCAGCGTTGATGGGGACGGCCCACGAGAAAAACTGTTTTTT. Translated: CSVDGDGPREKLFF. This chain links TRBV29-1 with TRBJ1-4; D is perhaps TRBD1 (5 bases). V was shortened by 3 bases and J by 8 bases, with 16 bases between the two germline ends. From germline, CDR1 is SQVTM and CDR2 ANQGSEA. The CDR3 is 14 amino acids.